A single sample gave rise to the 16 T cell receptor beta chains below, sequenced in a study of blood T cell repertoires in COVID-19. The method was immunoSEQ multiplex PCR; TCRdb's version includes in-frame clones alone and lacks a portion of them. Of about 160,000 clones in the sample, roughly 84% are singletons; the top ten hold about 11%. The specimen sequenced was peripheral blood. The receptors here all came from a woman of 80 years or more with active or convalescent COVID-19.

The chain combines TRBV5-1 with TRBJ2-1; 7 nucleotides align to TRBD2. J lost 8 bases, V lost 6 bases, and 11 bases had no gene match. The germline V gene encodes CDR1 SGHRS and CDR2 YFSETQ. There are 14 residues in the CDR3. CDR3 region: CASMGLLHGDEQFF. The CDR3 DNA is TGCGCCAGCATGGGACTACTCCACGGGGATGAGCAGTTCTTC.

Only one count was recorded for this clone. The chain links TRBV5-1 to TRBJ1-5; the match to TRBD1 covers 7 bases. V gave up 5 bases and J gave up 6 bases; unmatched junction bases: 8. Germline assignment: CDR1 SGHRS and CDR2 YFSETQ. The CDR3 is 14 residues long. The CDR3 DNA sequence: TGCGCCAGCAGGATGACAGGGCCAGGTCAGCCCCAGCATTTT. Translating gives CASRMTGPGQPQHF.

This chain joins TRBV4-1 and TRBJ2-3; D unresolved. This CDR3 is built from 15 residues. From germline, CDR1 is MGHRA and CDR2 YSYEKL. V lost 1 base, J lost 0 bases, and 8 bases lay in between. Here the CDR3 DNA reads TGCGCCAGCAGCCAAGGAGCCCTCAGCACAGATACGCAGTATTTT. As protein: CASSQGALSTDTQYF.

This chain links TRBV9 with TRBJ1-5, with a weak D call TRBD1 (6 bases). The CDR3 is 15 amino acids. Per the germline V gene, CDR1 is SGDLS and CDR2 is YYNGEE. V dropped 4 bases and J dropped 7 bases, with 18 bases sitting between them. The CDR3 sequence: CASSTAPGAEQPQHF. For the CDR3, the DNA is TGTGCCAGCAGCACCGCCCCAGGGGCCGAACAGCCCCAGCATTTT.

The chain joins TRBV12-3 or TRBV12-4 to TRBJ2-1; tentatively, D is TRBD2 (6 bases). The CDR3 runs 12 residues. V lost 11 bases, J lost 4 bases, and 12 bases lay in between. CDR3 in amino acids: CAGGPGYNEQFF. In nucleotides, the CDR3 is TGTGCCGGAGGGCCGGGGTACAATGAGCAGTTCTTC.

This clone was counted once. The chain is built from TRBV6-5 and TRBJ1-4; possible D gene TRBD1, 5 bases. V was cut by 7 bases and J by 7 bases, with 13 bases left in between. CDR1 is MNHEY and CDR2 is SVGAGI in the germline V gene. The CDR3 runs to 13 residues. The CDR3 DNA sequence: TGTGCCAGCAAGGGGCAGGAAAGTGAAAAACTGTTTTTT. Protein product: CASKGQESEKLFF.

Written as DNA, the CDR3 is TGTGCCAGCAGTAACGGGAGAATGACTTATGGCTACACCTTC. It is translated as CASSNGRMTYGYTF. The chain combines TRBV7-9 with TRBJ1-2; D is ambiguous. The CDR3 has 14 residues. Germline V lookup: CDR1 SEHNR, CDR2 FQNEAQ (reference sequence). Trimming stripped 6 bases from V and 5 bases from J, with 16 bases between.

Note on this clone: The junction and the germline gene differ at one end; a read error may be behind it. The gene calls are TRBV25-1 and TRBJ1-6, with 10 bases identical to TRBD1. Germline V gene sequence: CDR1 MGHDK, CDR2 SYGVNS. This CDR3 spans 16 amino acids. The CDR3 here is CASSPSTGGYDSPLHF. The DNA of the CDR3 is TGTGCCAGCAGCCCATCGACAGGGGGCTATGATTCACCCCTCCACTTT.

The DNA for the CDR3 is TGTGCCAGCAGTGAAGGGGTGCAGGAAGGTCAGCCCCAGCATTTT. Translated: CASSEGVQEGQPQHF. V and J are TRBV2 and TRBJ1-5; D is uncertain. The V end was cut by 1 base, the J end by 6 bases, with 13 bases between. CDR1 and CDR2 (germline): SNHLY, FYNNEI. The length of the CDR3 is 15 residues.

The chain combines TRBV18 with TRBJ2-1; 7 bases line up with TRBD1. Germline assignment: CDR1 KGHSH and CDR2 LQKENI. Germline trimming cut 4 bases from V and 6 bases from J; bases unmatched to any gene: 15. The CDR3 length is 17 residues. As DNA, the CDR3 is TGTGCCAGCTCACGGTTTTTCCGACAGGGAAGTATCAATGAGCAGTTCTTC. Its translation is CASSRFFRQGSINEQFF. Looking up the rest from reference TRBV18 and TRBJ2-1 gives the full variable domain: NAGVMQNPRHLVRRRGQEARLRCSPMKGHSHVYWYRQLPEEGLKFMVYLQKENIIDESGMPKERFSAEFPKEGPSILRIQQVVRGDSAAYFCASSRFFRQGSINEQFFGPGTRLTVL.

The CDR3 DNA reads TGTGCCAGCAGTAGGACAGAAAATCAGCCCCAGCATTTT. Translating gives CASSRTENQPQHF. V and J are TRBV2 and TRBJ1-5, with D possibly TRBD1 on 6 matching bases. V was clipped by 5 bases and J by 4 bases, with 9 bases between them. Germline V gene sequence: CDR1 SNHLY, CDR2 FYNNEI. CDR3 size: 13 residues. Filled out from reference TRBV2 and TRBJ1-5, the complete variable domain reads EPEVTQTPSHQVTQMGQEVILRCVPISNHLYFYWYRQILGQKVEFLVSFYNNEISEKSEIFDDQFSVERPDGSNFTLKIRSTKLEDSAMYFCASSRTENQPQHFGDGTRLSIL.

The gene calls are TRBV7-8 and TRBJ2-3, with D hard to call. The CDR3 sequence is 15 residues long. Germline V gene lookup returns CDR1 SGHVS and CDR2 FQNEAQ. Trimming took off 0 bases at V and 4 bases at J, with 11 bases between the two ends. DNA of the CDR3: TGTGCCAGCAGCTTAGCAGCGACGGCGGCAGATACGCAGTATTTT. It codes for CASSLAATAADTQYF.

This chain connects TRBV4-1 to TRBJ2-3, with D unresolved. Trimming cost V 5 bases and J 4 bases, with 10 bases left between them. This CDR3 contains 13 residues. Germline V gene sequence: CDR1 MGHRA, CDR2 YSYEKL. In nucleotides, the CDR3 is TGCGCCAGCAGCTATAGACAACCAGATACGCAGTATTTT. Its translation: CASSYRQPDTQYF.

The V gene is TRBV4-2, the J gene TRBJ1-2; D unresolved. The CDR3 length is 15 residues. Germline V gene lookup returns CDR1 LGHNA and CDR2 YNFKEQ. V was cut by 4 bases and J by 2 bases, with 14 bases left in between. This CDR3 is CASSLHRTENYGYTF. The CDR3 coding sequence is TGTGCCAGCAGCCTTCACCGGACTGAGAACTATGGCTACACCTTC.

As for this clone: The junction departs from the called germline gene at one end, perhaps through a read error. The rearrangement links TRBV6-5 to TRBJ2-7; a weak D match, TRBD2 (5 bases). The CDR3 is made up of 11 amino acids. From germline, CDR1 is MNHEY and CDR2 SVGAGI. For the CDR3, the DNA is TGTGCCATCCGTTTGATTGGGAGCCCGAACTTC. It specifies CAIRLIGSPNF.

The chain's CDR3 is CASSFRASGSSYEQYF. The DNA of the CDR3 is TGCGCCAGCAGCTTCAGAGCTAGCGGGAGCTCCTACGAGCAGTACTTC. V and J are TRBV5-1 and TRBJ2-7; TRBD2 aligns across 10 bases. From germline, CDR1 is SGHRS and CDR2 YFSETQ. V dropped 2 bases and J dropped 0; count of bases not matched to a gene: 5. The CDR3 covers 16 residues.